Sequencing of this TCR beta chain was carried out in a study of cytomegalovirus exposure and HLA in healthy donors. Both 60 Vbeta primers and 13 Jbeta primers went into the PCR. Repertoires were generated with immunoSEQ multiplex PCR, while TCRdb's copy carries only in-frame clones and drops some. Here the sample spans 120,000 or so clones, 65% to 85% being singletons. The CDR3 length is 13 residues. Between the trimmed V and J ends, which lost 6 bases and 5 bases, there was a span of 10 bases. Germline V gene sequence: CDR1 SNHLY, CDR2 FYNNEI. The J gene is TRBJ2-2, the V gene TRBV2; D possibly corresponds to TRBD1 (5 bases). This TCR was sampled from a middle-aged man in good health and CMV-seronegative. Material for sequencing was PBMCs. Here the CDR3 reads CASRIRATGELFF. Here the CDR3 DNA reads TGTGCCAGCAGGATCAGGGCAACCGGGGAGCTGTTTTTT.